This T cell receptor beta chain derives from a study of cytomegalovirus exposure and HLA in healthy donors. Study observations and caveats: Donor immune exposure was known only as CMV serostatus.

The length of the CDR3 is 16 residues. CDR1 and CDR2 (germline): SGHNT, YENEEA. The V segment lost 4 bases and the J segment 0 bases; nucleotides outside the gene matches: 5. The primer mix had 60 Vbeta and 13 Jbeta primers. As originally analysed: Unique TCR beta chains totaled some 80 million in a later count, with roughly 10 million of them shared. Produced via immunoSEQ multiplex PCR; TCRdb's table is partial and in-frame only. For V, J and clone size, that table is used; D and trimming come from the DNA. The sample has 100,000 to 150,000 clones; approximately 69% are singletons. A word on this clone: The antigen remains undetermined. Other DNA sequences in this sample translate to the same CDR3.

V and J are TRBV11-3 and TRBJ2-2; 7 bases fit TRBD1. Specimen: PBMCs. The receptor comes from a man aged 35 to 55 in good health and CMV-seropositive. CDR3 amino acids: CASSSRGGPNTGELFF. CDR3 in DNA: TGTGCCAGCAGCTCGCGAGGGGGCCCGAACACCGGGGAGCTGTTTTTT.